This passage covers 8 T cell receptor beta chains from one sample sequenced in a study of vaccination and CD4 T cells after COVID-19. Researchers used the Oncomine TCR Beta short-read assay to sequence DNA from cultured CD4+ T cells. Via MiXCR, TCRdb re-called the PCR reads, giving one row per CDR3 protein. Of over 20,000 distinct CDR3 sequences listed, around two fifths are singletons. Treatment given: approximately nine-day PBMC culture with coronavirus spike peptide pools or control peptides (ViraFEST assay). These TCRs are of unknown antigen specificity. Source material: CD4+ T cells from blood, cultured in vitro. The receptors derive from a human donor who had recovered from COVID-19.

This clonotype was found once. This rearrangement joins TRBV6-5 to TRBJ2-7; D might be TRBD1 (5 bases). This CDR3 contains 15 residues. Germline CDR1 and CDR2: MNHEY and SVGAGI. V lost 2 bases and J lost 2, with 13 bases in between. CDR3 region: CASSYGAGKAYEQYF. The CDR3 DNA reads as TGTGCCAGCAGTTACGGGGCAGGAAAGGCCTACGAGCAGTACTTC.

There are a few counts of this clonotype. The J gene is TRBJ1-3, the V gene TRBV15; D possibly corresponds to TRBD1 (6 bases). Germline V CDR1 and CDR2: LNHNV, YYDKDF (reference sequence). CDR3 length: 15 amino acids. Trimming took 3 bases from V and 4 from J, leaving 13 bases between them. Here the CDR3 DNA reads TGTGCCACCAGCAGGCTAGGGGGTACGGGAAACACCATATATTTT. This sequence encodes CATSRLGGTGNTIYF.

The chain combines TRBV20-1 with TRBJ2-4; 10 positions match TRBD1. This CDR3 comprises 14 residues. V was pared by 5 bases and J by 9 bases, with 10 bases of the junction left unmatched. CDR1 is DFQATT and CDR2 is SNEGSKA in the germline V gene (reference sequence). CDR3 amino acids: CSAWDRGGVGIQYF. The CDR3 coding sequence is TGCAGTGCTTGGGACAGGGGAGGAGTAGGCATTCAGTACTTC.

This chain joins TRBV7-2 and TRBJ2-1; 10 nucleotides line up with TRBD2. Trimming cost V 0 bases and J 10 bases; bases outside gene matches: 9. The CDR3 has 16 amino acids. CDR1 is SGHTA, CDR2 FQGNSA, per germline. The CDR3 DNA reads TGTGCCAGCAGCTTAGCGGCCACTAGCGGGATGGTCGAGCAGTTCTTC. Protein sequence: CASSLAATSGMVEQFF.

V gene TRBV11-3 combines with J gene TRBJ2-2, with 9 bases that match TRBD1. Looked up from germline, CDR1 is SGHNT and CDR2 is YENEEA. The CDR3 totals 17 residues. After removal of 2 bases from V and 0 bases from J, the junction contained 4 bases not matched to a gene. This chain's CDR3 is CASSLSGTGTNTGELFF. The CDR3 DNA reads as TGTGCCAGCAGCTTATCTGGGACAGGGACGAACACCGGGGAGCTGTTTTTT. The full variable domain, in which reference TRBV11-3 and TRBJ2-2 provide the parts outside the CDR3, is EAGVVQSPRYKIIEKKQPVAFWCNPISGHNTLYWYLQNLGQGPELLIRYENEEAVDDSQLPKDRFSAERLKGVDSTLKIQPAELGDSAVYLCASSLSGTGTNTGELFFGEGSRLTVL.

The sample holds a few counts of this clonotype. The rearrangement uses TRBV7-8 and TRBJ2-7; D call uncertain. The V gene lost 2 bases and the J gene lost 6 bases, with 14 bases spanning the gap. CDR1 is SGHVS and CDR2 is FQNEAQ in the germline V gene. This CDR3 is built from 14 residues. The DNA for the CDR3 is TGTGCCAGCAGCTTATTCTTAGGGTTCGGCGAGCAGTACTTC. Amino acids: CASSLFLGFGEQYF. Based on the CDR3 plus reference TRBV7-8 and TRBJ2-7, the full variable domain is GAGVSQSPRYKVAKRGQDVALRCDPISGHVSLFWYQQALGQGPEFLTYFQNEAQLDKSGLPSDRFFAERPEGSVSTLKIQRTQQEDSAVYLCASSLFLGFGEQYFGPGTRLTVT.

This clonotype was recorded a few times. The chain has TRBV20-1 and TRBJ1-3; no definite D call. This CDR3 spans 15 amino acids. V lost 0 bases and J 3 bases, leaving 12 bases between the germline ends. In germline, CDR1 is DFQATT, CDR2 SNEGSKA (reference sequence). CDR3 DNA sequence: TGCAGTGCTAGAGATGGGTCACGACTTGGAAACACCATATATTTT. As protein: CSARDGSRLGNTIYF.

The gene calls are TRBV6-1 and TRBJ2-2; D remains unclear. Germline V gene lookup returns CDR1 MNHNS and CDR2 SASEGT. Trimming removed 4 bases at V and 3 bases at J, with 3 bases between. The CDR3 totals 12 residues. The CDR3 coding sequence is TGTGCCAGCAGTGGCTACACCGGGGAGCTGTTTTTT. Encoded protein: CASSGYTGELFF.